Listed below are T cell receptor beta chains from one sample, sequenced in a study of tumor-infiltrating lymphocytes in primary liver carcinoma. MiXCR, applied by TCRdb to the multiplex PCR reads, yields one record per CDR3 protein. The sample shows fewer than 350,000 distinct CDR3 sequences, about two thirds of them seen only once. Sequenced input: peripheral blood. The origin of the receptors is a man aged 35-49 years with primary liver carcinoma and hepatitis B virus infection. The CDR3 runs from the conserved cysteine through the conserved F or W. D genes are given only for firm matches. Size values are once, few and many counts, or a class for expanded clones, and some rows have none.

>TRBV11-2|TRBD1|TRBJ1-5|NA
CANSTQGNRPQHF
TGTGCCAACAGCACACAGGGGAATCGGCCCCAGCATTTT
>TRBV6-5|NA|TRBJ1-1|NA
CASSYLDPSGNTEAFF
TGTGCCAGCAGTTACCTGGATCCGTCAGGGAACACTGAAGCTTTCTTT
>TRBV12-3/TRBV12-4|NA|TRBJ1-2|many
CASSPGANYGYTF
TGTGCCAGCAGCCCGGGGGCTAACTATGGCTACACCTTC
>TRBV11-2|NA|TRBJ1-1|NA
CASTQDTRPNTEAFF
TGTGCCAGTACCCAGGACACCAGGCCGAACACTGAAGCTTTCTTT
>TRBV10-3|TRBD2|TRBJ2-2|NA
CTISETSANTGELFF
TGTACCATCAGTGAGACTAGCGCGAACACCGGGGAACTGTTTTTT
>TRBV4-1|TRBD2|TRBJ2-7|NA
CASSHASGRGAYYEQYF
TGCGCCAGCAGCCATGCCAGCGGGAGGGGAGCGTACTACGAGCAGTACTTC
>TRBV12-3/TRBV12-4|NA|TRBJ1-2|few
CASGPPALGVNYGYTF
TGTGCCAGCGGCCCCCCGGCTCTCGGCGTTAACTATGGCTACACCTTC
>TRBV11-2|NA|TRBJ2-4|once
CASSLFYGGSAAKNIQYF
TGTGCCAGCAGCTTGTTCTATGGAGGGTCAGCGGCCAAAAACATTCAGTACTTC
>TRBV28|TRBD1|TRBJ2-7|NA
CASSLQGTGTGSSGQYF
TGTGCCAGCAGTTTACAGGGGACCGGGACAGGGTCCAGCGGGCAGTACTTC
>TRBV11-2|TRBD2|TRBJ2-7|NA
CASSLGGSDQYF
TGTGCCAGCAGCTTAGGCGGGAGTGATCAGTACTTC
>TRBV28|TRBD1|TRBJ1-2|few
CASSPPGQGGGYTF
TGTGCCAGCAGTCCGCCGGGACAGGGCGGTGGCTACACCTTC
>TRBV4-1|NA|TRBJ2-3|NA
CANSQDWGGTFPDTQYF
TGCGCCAACAGCCAAGATTGGGGGGGCACCTTTCCAGATACTCAGTATTTT
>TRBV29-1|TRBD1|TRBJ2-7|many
CSVGGQGRHYF
TGCAGCGTTGGGGGACAGGGTAGGCACTACTTC
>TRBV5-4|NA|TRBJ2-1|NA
CASSLERPSPYNEQFF
TGTGCCAGCAGCTTGGAGAGACCCTCCCCCTACAATGAGCAGTTCTTC
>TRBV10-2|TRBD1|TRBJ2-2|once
CTTFGQGAIGELFF
TGCACCACCTTCGGACAGGGGGCAATCGGGGAGCTGTTTTTT
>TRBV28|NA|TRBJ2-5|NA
CASSSPAQETQYF
TGTGCCAGCAGTTCGCCCGCTCAAGAGACCCAGTACTTC
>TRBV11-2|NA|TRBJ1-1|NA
CTSSLRGSNEAFF
TGCACCAGTAGCTTAAGGGGCTCTAATGAAGCTTTCTTT
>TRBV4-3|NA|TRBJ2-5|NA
CTSSPGEGLEETQYF
TGCACCAGCAGCCCCGGAGAGGGGCTAGAAGAGACGCAGTACTTC
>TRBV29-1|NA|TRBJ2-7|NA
CSLLGHPAYEQYF
TGCAGCCTTCTGGGACATCCAGCCTACGAGCAGTACTTC
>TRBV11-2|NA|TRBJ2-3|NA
CGSSYGADTEYF
TGTGGCAGCAGCTACGGCGCAGATACGGAGTATTTT
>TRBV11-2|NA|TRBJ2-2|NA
CASRLVRTLWGTGGLFF
TGTGCCAGCAGATTAGTTAGGACACTATGGGGCACCGGGGGGCTGTTTTTT
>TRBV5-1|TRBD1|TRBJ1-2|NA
CASSLLGQGYTF
TGCGCCAGCAGCTTGCTGGGACAGGGCTACACCTTC
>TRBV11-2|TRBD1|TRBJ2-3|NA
CASSSEQGTQCF
TGTGCCAGCAGCTCCGAACAGGGGACGCAATGTTTT
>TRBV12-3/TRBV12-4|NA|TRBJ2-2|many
CASPRTANTGELFF
TGTGCCAGCCCGAGGACAGCGAACACCGGGGAGCTGTTTTTT